The 30 T cell receptor beta chains below were found in one sample sequenced in a study of T cell responses to AZD1222 COVID-19 vaccine. The repertoire was sequenced with immunoSEQ multiplex PCR; TCRdb's copy has only in-frame clones and lacks some. This table holds just under 95,000 clones, about 88% found once. Here the sequenced sample was peripheral blood, taken on day 0 of AZD1222 vaccination. All receptors derive from an adult in good health.

The chain uses TRBV3-1 (or the pseudogene TRBV3-2) and TRBJ1-1; D is unresolved. The CDR3 is 14 residues long. With 2 bases removed from V and 3 bases from J, the gap between germline ends came to 10 bases. The V gene's germline CDR1 is LGHDT and CDR2 YNNKEL (reference sequence). CDR3 DNA sequence: TGTGCCAGCAGCCAAATCTCAGAAGACACTGAAGCTTTCTTT. Translated, it gives CASSQISEDTEAFF.

J is TRBJ2-5 and V is TRBV20-1; 8 positions agree with TRBD1. This CDR3 has 13 amino acids. Germline-derived CDR1 and CDR2 are DFQATT and SNEGSKA (reference sequence). Unmatched junction bases numbered 4, after V lost 3 bases and J lost 4 bases. CDR3 sequence: CSASDRGGETQYF. Here the CDR3 DNA reads TGCAGTGCTAGTGACAGGGGTGGAGAGACCCAGTACTTC.

The chain employs TRBV6-5 and TRBJ1-6; 7 bases line up with TRBD1. This CDR3 is built from 13 residues. Germline lookup yields CDR1 MNHEY and CDR2 SVGAGI. V dropped 10 bases and J dropped 5; count of bases not matched to a gene: 5. The DNA for the CDR3 is TGTGCCATTCAGGGACAGAATAATTCACCCCTCCACTTT. Encoded protein: CAIQGQNNSPLHF.

This chain joins TRBV12-3 or TRBV12-4 and TRBJ1-2; TRBD1 aligns across 7 bases. The CDR3 totals 12 residues. The ends lost 5 bases at V and 3 bases at J; junction bases unmatched: 0. The CDR3 region is CASSQGDYGYTF. As DNA, the CDR3 is TGTGCCAGCAGTCAGGGGGACTATGGCTACACCTTC.

The chain recombines TRBV21-1 with TRBJ1-5. TRBV21-1 is classified as a pseudogene. This CDR3 is built from 15 residues. The CDR3 loop is CASSPRKGGDQPQHF. CDR3 sequence (DNA): TGTGCCAGCAGCCCGAGGAAGGGTGGAGATCAGCCCCAGCATTTT.

This rearrangement joins TRBV7-3 to TRBJ2-3; possibly TRBD1 for D (5 bases). V lost 6 bases and J lost 6, with 16 bases in between. Germline lookup yields CDR1 SGHTA and CDR2 FQGTGA. The CDR3 sequence is 14 residues long. The CDR3 reads CASRKSGAGDTQYF. CDR3 in DNA: TGTGCCAGCAGGAAATCTGGGGCAGGGGATACGCAGTATTTT.

The rearrangement uses TRBV24-1 and TRBJ2-5; 7 bases agree with TRBD2. The CDR3 has 13 amino acids. The ends lost 3 bases at V and 3 bases at J; junction bases unmatched: 0. Germline loops: CDR1 KGHDR, CDR2 SFDVKD. The chain's CDR3 is CATSDGTKETQYF. CDR3 in DNA: TGTGCCACCAGTGATGGGACTAAAGAGACCCAGTACTTC.

The chain couples TRBV18 to TRBJ1-1; possible D gene TRBD1, 6 bases. Per the germline V gene, CDR1 is KGHSH and CDR2 is LQKENI. CDR3 size: 15 residues. V gave up 0 bases and J gave up 5 bases, with 13 bases separating them. The CDR3 sequence is CASSPPSQGRTEAFF. CDR3 bases: TGTGCCAGCTCACCACCTTCCCAGGGGAGAACTGAAGCTTTCTTT.

This chain connects TRBV5-1 to TRBJ1-3; D remains unclear. Germline CDR1 SGHRS, CDR2 YFSETQ. This CDR3 region has 13 residues. Trimming pared 0 bases from V and 4 bases from J, leaving 5 bases between. The CDR3, as DNA: TGCGCCAGCAGCTTGGGGCAGGGAAACACCATATATTTT. As protein: CASSLGQGNTIYF.

This chain links TRBV7-2 with TRBJ2-3; tentatively, D is TRBD2 (6 bases). V was pared by 3 bases and J by 0 bases, with 10 bases between. From germline, CDR1 is SGHTA and CDR2 FQGNSA. This CDR3 is built from 15 residues. The CDR3 here is CASSFSGSSTDTQYF. Here the CDR3 DNA reads TGTGCCAGCAGCTTTAGCGGCTCTAGCACAGATACGCAGTATTTT.

The V call is TRBV5-4, the J call TRBJ2-1, with 10 bases fitting TRBD1. From germline, CDR1 is SGHNT and CDR2 YYREEE (reference sequence). This CDR3 is built from 15 residues. The ends lost 4 bases at V and 6 bases at J; junction bases unmatched: 7. The CDR3 loop is CASSGGTGDPNEQFF. The DNA of the CDR3 is TGTGCCAGCAGCGGGGGGACAGGGGACCCCAATGAGCAGTTCTTC.

This clone came up once. The CDR3 nucleotides read TGTGCCAGCAGCCAAATAGCGGGGGGGCTCGGAGATACGCAGTATTTT. Translating it yields CASSQIAGGLGDTQYF. The chain couples TRBV3-1 (or the pseudogene TRBV3-2) to TRBJ2-3; 11 bases align to TRBD2. The CDR3 runs 16 residues. Per germline, CDR1 LGHDT and CDR2 YNNKEL (reference sequence). J lost 5 bases, V lost 2 bases, and 6 bases had no gene match.

The genes are TRBV19 and TRBJ2-3, with TRBD1 as a possible D gene (5 bases). V lost 5 bases and J 5 bases, leaving 14 bases between the germline ends. Per germline, CDR1 LNHDA and CDR2 SQIVND (reference sequence). The CDR3 spans 14 residues. The chain's CDR3 is CASSPGKGQDTQYF. DNA for the CDR3: TGTGCCAGTAGTCCCGGCAAGGGGCAAGATACGCAGTATTTT.

Comment on this clone: Germline is not matched at one junction end, which may reflect a read error. This sequence joins TRBV29-1 and TRBJ1-2; 10 nucleotides match TRBD1. CDR1 and CDR2 from the germline V gene are SQVTM and ANQGSEA. There are 15 residues in the CDR3. The CDR3 DNA sequence: TGCAGCGTCAGGACCTTCCGGGACAGGGGACTGTTCATCTCCTTC. Its protein is CSVRTFRDRGLFISF.

The V and J genes are TRBV5-1 and TRBJ2-1; D is ambiguous. Trimming cost V 3 bases and J 1 base, with 11 bases left between them. CDR1 and CDR2 from the germline V gene are SGHRS and YFSETQ. The CDR3 is 15 amino acids. CDR3 bases: TGCGCCAGCAGCTCCTTAGCTGGATCCTACAATGAGCAGTTCTTC. Residues: CASSSLAGSYNEQFF.

The V gene is TRBV2, the J gene TRBJ2-7; 10 nucleotides line up with TRBD1. Looked up from germline, CDR1 is SNHLY and CDR2 is FYNNEI. This CDR3 is 16 amino acids long. V lost 7 bases and J lost 1; bases outside the gene matches: 10. For the CDR3, the DNA is TGTGCCAGCACCGTTCGGGACAGGGGCCCTTCCTACGAGCAGTACTTC. The encoded protein is CASTVRDRGPSYEQYF.

Only a few counts were recorded for this clone. V usage is TRBV10-2 and J usage is TRBJ1-6, with no clear D. Trimming pared 1 base from V and 10 bases from J, leaving 17 bases between. The CDR3 runs to 16 residues. The germline V gene has CDR1 WSHSY and CDR2 SAAADI. The CDR3 region is CASSELLGNGESPLHF. The DNA for the CDR3 is TGCGCCAGCAGTGAGTTATTAGGGAATGGGGAATCACCCCTCCACTTT.

The V and J genes are TRBV30 and TRBJ1-5; D unresolved. Trimming took 0 bases from V and 2 from J, leaving 8 bases between them. The CDR3 totals 14 residues. Germline loops: CDR1 GTSNPN, CDR2 SVGIG (reference sequence). In DNA form, the CDR3 reads TGTGCCTGGAGTGTACTGTTTCGCAATCAGCCCCAGCATTTT. Its protein product is CAWSVLFRNQPQHF.

The rearrangement links TRBV6-5 to TRBJ2-2; D might be TRBD1 (6 bases). The CDR3 spans 15 residues. The V gene lost 7 bases and the J gene lost 4 bases, with 16 bases spanning the gap. Germline V gene sequence: CDR1 MNHEY, CDR2 SVGAGI. The CDR3 region is CASTPRTVPTGELFF. The CDR3 nucleotides read TGTGCCAGCACTCCCAGGACAGTTCCCACCGGGGAGCTGTTTTTT.

The chain joins TRBV5-4 to TRBJ2-3; the match to TRBD2 covers 7 bases. There are 15 residues in the CDR3. The germline V gene encodes CDR1 SGHNT and CDR2 YYREEE (reference sequence). After removal of 1 base from V and 2 bases from J, the junction contained 4 bases not matched to a gene. In DNA form, the CDR3 reads TGTGCCAGCAGCTTGAGCGGGGCCCACACAGATACGCAGTATTTT. Encoded protein: CASSLSGAHTDTQYF.

CDR3 bases: TGTGCCTCCTATCGGGCAGCTGGGCAGGATGAGCAGTTCTTC. This sequence encodes CASYRAAGQDEQFF. The chain carries TRBV6-5 and TRBJ2-1; D is ambiguous. The CDR3 consists of 14 residues. The V end lost 11 bases, the J end lost 8 bases, and 22 bases lay between the germline ends. Germline-derived CDR1 and CDR2 are MNHEY and SVGAGI.

The rearrangement links TRBV21-1 to TRBJ2-3. TRBV21-1 represents a pseudogene. The CDR3 contains 13 residues. CDR3 DNA: TGTGCCAGCAGCAAAGCTAGCACAGATACGCAGTATTTT. Translated: CASSKASTDTQYF.

This sequence joins TRBV6-5 and TRBJ2-7, with D maybe TRBD1 (5 bases). The CDR3 consists of 11 residues. Germline V gene data show CDR1 as MNHEY and CDR2 as SVGAGI. With 10 bases removed from V and 3 bases from J, the gap between germline ends came to 10 bases. CDR3 coding DNA: TGTGCCACCTCGACAGTCTACGAGCAGTACTTC. Amino acids: CATSTVYEQYF.

The chain has TRBV2 and TRBJ2-3; D is perhaps TRBD1 (6 bases). Germline V gives CDR1 SNHLY, CDR2 FYNNEI. The V end lost 6 bases, the J end lost 11 bases, and 18 bases lay between the germline ends. This CDR3 comprises 13 residues. The CDR3 loop reads CASRRQGKVVQYF. The CDR3 region has the DNA TGTGCCAGCAGAAGGCAGGGGAAGGTGGTGCAGTATTTT.

This clone was picked up a small number of times. The CDR3 DNA follows: TGTGCCACCAGCAGAGCTCGGAGCACCGGGGAGCTGTTTTTT. Protein: CATSRARSTGELFF. The J gene is TRBJ2-2, the V gene TRBV15, with D hard to call. With 1 base removed from V and 4 bases from J, the gap between germline ends came to 7 bases. This CDR3 contains 14 residues. Germline V gene lookup returns CDR1 LNHNV and CDR2 YYDKDF (reference sequence).

V usage is TRBV7-2 and J usage is TRBJ1-1, with 10 bases that match TRBD1. The germline CDR1 and CDR2 sequences are SGHTA and FQGNSA. V shed 0 bases, J shed 4 bases, and the junction held 2 bases outside the gene matches. This CDR3 is built from 15 residues. The CDR3 reads CASSLARTGGTEAFF. The CDR3 nucleotides are TGTGCCAGCAGCTTAGCCCGGACAGGGGGCACTGAAGCTTTCTTT.

The chain employs TRBV5-1 and TRBJ1-3; no firm D call. Trimming stripped 0 bases from V and 0 bases from J, with 10 bases between. Per germline, CDR1 SGHRS and CDR2 YFSETQ. This CDR3 spans 16 amino acids. This chain's CDR3 is CASSLVGPDSGNTIYF. DNA of the CDR3: TGCGCCAGCAGCTTGGTAGGTCCAGACTCTGGAAACACCATATATTTT.

On this clone itself: Other nucleotide sequences from this sample produce the same CDR3. The rearrangement joins TRBV28 to TRBJ2-7; tentatively, D is TRBD1 or TRBD2 (5 bases each). Germline CDR1 and CDR2: MDHEN and SYDVKM. This CDR3 has 14 amino acids. V lost 3 bases and J lost 2, with 11 bases in between. The CDR3 here is CASSLPGTPYEQYF. The CDR3 nucleotides are TGTGCCAGCAGTTTGCCCGGGACCCCCTACGAGCAGTACTTC.

The CDR3 sequence is CSVRTGLQETQYF. In nucleotides, the CDR3 is TGCAGCGTTCGGACAGGGCTACAAGAGACCCAGTACTTC. The V and J genes are TRBV29-1 and TRBJ2-5; the match to TRBD1 covers 8 bases. Germline assignment: CDR1 SQVTM and CDR2 ANQGSEA. The CDR3 covers 13 residues. With 5 bases clipped from V and 2 bases from J, the junction kept 4 bases outside the gene matches. Looking up the rest from reference TRBV29-1 and TRBJ2-5 gives the full variable domain: SAVISQKPSRDICQRGTSLTIQCQVDSQVTMMFWYRQQPGQSLTLIATANQGSEATYESGFVIDKFPISRPNLTFSTLTVSNMSPEDSSIYLCSVRTGLQETQYFGPGTRLLVL.

This rearrangement joins TRBV6-1 to TRBJ1-5; no reliable D call. The CDR3 has 15 residues. Per germline, CDR1 MNHNS and CDR2 SASEGT. V was trimmed by 2 bases and J by 1 base, leaving 9 bases between them. The CDR3 sequence: CASSEIGLSNQPQHF. DNA for the CDR3: TGTGCCAGCAGTGAAATAGGGCTGAGCAATCAGCCCCAGCATTTT.